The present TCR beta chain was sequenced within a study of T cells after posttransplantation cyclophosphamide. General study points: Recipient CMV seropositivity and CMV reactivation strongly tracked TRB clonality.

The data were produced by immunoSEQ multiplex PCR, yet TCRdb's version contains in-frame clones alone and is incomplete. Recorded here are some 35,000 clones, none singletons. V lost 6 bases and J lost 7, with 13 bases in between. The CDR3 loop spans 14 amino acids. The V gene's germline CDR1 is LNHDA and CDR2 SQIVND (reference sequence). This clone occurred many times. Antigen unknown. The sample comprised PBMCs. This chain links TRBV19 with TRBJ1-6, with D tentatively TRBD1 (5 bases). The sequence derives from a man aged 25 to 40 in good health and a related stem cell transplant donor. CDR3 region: CASRFTTENSPLHF. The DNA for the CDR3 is TGTGCCAGTAGATTTACGACAGAAAATTCACCCCTCCACTTT.